The clone carrying this T cell receptor beta chain was counted a few times. What it binds is unknown. These data belong to a study of cytomegalovirus exposure and HLA in healthy donors. Whole-study findings and limits: Association of a missense DCLRE1C variant with TCR beta V- and J-gene trimming was reported in a later analysis. V segments that were indistinguishable, TRBV6-2 and TRBV6-3 among them, were omitted from analysis. Common viral pathogens (according to a later analysis) appeared linked to several of the most significant clusters.

PCR employed 60 Vbeta and 13 Jbeta primers. Original analysis: A later analysis tallied about 80 million unique TCR beta chains, 9 million to 12 million of them shared. Method: immunoSEQ multiplex PCR; TCRdb's copy keeps in-frame clones and lacks some. The V and J calls and clone size are taken from that table; D and trimming were inferred from the DNA. The sample has approximately 150,000 clones, about three quarters seen once. The germline V gene has CDR1 MNHNS and CDR2 SASEGT. The V end was cut by 5 bases, the J end by 7 bases, with 11 bases between. The CDR3 sequence is 13 residues long. The V and J genes are TRBV6-1 and TRBJ1-4, with D unresolved. The TCR comes from a woman aged 30 to 39 in good health and CMV-seronegative. The source material was PBMCs. The CDR3 coding sequence is TGTGCCAGCAGTAATCGAGCTTCTGAAAAACTGTTTTTT. Translation gives CASSNRASEKLFF.